This is a list of T cell receptor beta chains from one sample in a study of shared clonotypes between healthy human individuals. This table comes from immunoSEQ multiplex PCR, and its TCRdb copy is limited to in-frame clones, with some not included. The sample lists about 560,000 clones; around 76% were seen once. Sequenced input: PBMCs. These receptors were collected from a woman aged 40-49 years in good health. Some clones in this sample may be carry-over from other donors' samples. CDR3s include the opening cysteine and the closing phenylalanine or tryptophan. The D gene is left open where the match is weak. Expanded clones get a size class; other rows say once, few or many, or leave the size out.

j_call clone_size d_call v_call cdr3_aa cdr3_nt
TRBJ2-3 once NA TRBV19 CASSMGHTDTQYF TGTGCCAGTAGTATGGGCCACACAGATACGCAGTATTTT
TRBJ1-4 NA NA TRBV5-1 CASSATGTDGEKLFF TGCGCCAGCAGCGCAACCGGGACTGACGGTGAAAAACTGTTTTTT
TRBJ2-7 once TRBD1 TRBV11-3 CASSPGQHASQQYF TGTGCCAGCAGCCCGGGACAGCATGCCTCCCAGCAGTACTTC
TRBJ2-3 once TRBD2 TRBV14 CASSRGLAPADTQYF TGTGCCAGCAGCCGCGGACTAGCCCCCGCAGATACGCAGTATTTT
TRBJ2-3 NA TRBD2 TRBV28 CASSFSVLGGADTQYF TGTGCCAGCAGTTTTTCGGTGCTCGGGGGGGCAGATACGCAGTATTTT
TRBJ2-5 NA TRBD2 TRBV5-4 CASSLASGNLETQYF TGTGCCAGCAGCTTGGCTAGCGGGAATTTAGAGACCCAGTACTTC
TRBJ2-7 NA TRBD1 TRBV5-1 CASRATGESEQYF TGCGCCAGCAGGGCGACAGGGGAATCCGAGCAGTACTTC
TRBJ2-3 NA NA TRBV19 CASSIGTRADTQYF TGTGCCAGTAGTATTGGGACAAGAGCAGATACGCAGTATTTT
TRBJ2-3 once TRBD2 TRBV7-3 CASSLTTSGSPDTQYF TGTGCCAGCAGCTTAACGACTAGCGGGAGCCCAGATACGCAGTATTTT
TRBJ1-2 once NA TRBV29-1 CSVEDRRKGGGYTF TGCAGCGTTGAAGATCGAAGGAAAGGTGGCGGCTACACCTTC
TRBJ2-7 once NA TRBV10-3 CATASDRRSYEQYF TGTGCCACGGCGTCCGACAGGCGCTCCTACGAGCAGTACTTC
TRBJ2-1 NA TRBD2 TRBV5-4 CASRPGLADNSYNEQFF TGTGCCAGCAGGCCCGGACTAGCGGACAACTCCTACAATGAGCAGTTCTTC
TRBJ2-7 NA NA TRBV7-2 CASSLGPGAGEQYF TGTGCCAGCAGCTTAGGGCCGGGGGCCGGCGAGCAGTACTTC
TRBJ2-5 NA TRBD2 TRBV4-3 CASSQVLAGDTQYF TGCGCCAGCAGCCAAGTACTAGCGGGAGACACCCAGTACTTC
TRBJ2-7 NA NA TRBV4-2 CASSQMEGIISYEQYF TGTGCCAGCAGCCAAATGGAGGGGATTATATCCTACGAGCAGTACTTC
TRBJ1-3 NA NA TRBV2 CASIEGNSGNTIYF TGTGCCAGCATTGAGGGGAACTCTGGAAACACCATATATTTT
TRBJ2-7 NA TRBD1 TRBV11-2 CASSLDGGTGFYEQYF TGTGCCAGCAGCTTAGATGGGGGGACAGGGTTTTACGAGCAGTACTTC
TRBJ2-3 NA NA TRBV7-2 CASSRGLKTDTQYF TGTGCCAGCAGCCGTGGACTTAAAACAGATACGCAGTATTTT
TRBJ2-4 NA TRBD2 TRBV15 CATSRANREGRSKNIQYF TGTGCCACCAGCAGAGCGAATCGGGAGGGCCGATCCAAAAACATTCAGTACTTC
TRBJ2-3 NA NA TRBV18 CASSPGLGGPDTQYF TGTGCCAGCTCCCCGGGACTTGGGGGCCCAGATACGCAGTATTTT
TRBJ1-5 few NA TRBV6-1 CASSEGPGQNQPQHF TGTGCCAGCAGTGAAGGTCCAGGGCAAAATCAGCCCCAGCATTTT
TRBJ1-1 NA NA TRBV29-1 CSVEGSGGYTEAFF TGCAGCGTTGAGGGGTCGGGAGGGTACACTGAAGCTTTCTTT
TRBJ2-7 NA TRBD2 TRBV5-1 CASSYRTSGREAYEQYF TGCGCCAGCAGCTATCGGACTAGCGGGAGGGAAGCCTACGAGCAGTACTTC